This T cell receptor (beta chain) stems from a study of T cells after yellow fever vaccination. This clonotype has a handful of counts. A single record per CDR3 protein comes from TCRdb applying MiXCR to the 5' RACE reads. The sample holds some 560,000 distinct CDR3 sequences, 15% to 20% seen once. Here the sequenced sample was PBMCs, taken 15 days after the yellow fever booster vaccination. This sequence originates from a man aged 25-45 years who received the YFV17D yellow fever vaccine.

CDR3 sequence (DNA): TGTGCCAGCAGCTCGGTAGCGAACACCGGGGAGCTGTTTTTT. It specifies CASSSVANTGELFF. V is TRBV7-9 and J is TRBJ2-2, with D unclear. This CDR3 has 14 amino acids. The germline V gene has CDR1 SEHNR and CDR2 FQNEAQ (reference sequence). V was cut by 4 bases and J by 0 bases, with 6 bases left in between.